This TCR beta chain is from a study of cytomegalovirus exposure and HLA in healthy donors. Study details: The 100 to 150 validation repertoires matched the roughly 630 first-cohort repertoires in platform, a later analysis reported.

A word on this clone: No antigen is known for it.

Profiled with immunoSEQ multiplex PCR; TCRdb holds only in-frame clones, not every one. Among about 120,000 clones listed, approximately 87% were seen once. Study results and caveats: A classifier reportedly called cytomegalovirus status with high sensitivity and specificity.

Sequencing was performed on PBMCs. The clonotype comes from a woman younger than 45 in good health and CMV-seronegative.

The CDR3 is CASSKMPEREGSYEQYF. CDR3 nucleotide sequence: TGTGCCAGCAGCAAAATGCCCGAGAGGGAGGGGTCCTACGAGCAGTACTTC. This chain joins TRBV21-1 and TRBJ2-7; the D call in the table, TRBD2, was not verified against the DNA. TRBV21-1 corresponds to a pseudogene. The CDR3 totals 17 residues.